Here is one T cell receptor (beta chain) with its context. What it binds is unknown. This specimen comes from a study of T cell repertoires in cytomegalovirus infection. TCRdb reprocessed the reads via MiXCR and lists one record per CDR3 protein. The sample has some 920,000 distinct CDR3 sequences, around a third seen once; the top ten hold about an eighth. With 4 bases clipped from V and 8 bases from J, the junction kept 9 bases outside the gene matches. The germline V gene has CDR1 SNHLY and CDR2 FYNNEI. The CDR3 is made up of 15 amino acids. This rearrangement joins TRBV2 to TRBJ1-2; 11 positions agree with TRBD1. The clonotype originates from a human donor in good health (CMV status not recorded). Some clones in this sample may be carry-over from other donors' samples. Sequences were derived from cultured CD8+ T cells from PBMCs, sampled from culture after CMV antigen stimulation. Here the CDR3 DNA reads TGTGCCAGCAGTGCCCCCGGGACAGGGGGTTACGGCTACACCTTC. Its translation is CASSAPGTGGYGYTF.